The text below deals with one TCR beta chain. These data are taken from a study of blood T cell repertoires in COVID-19. Looking at the study overall: Samples taken during acute and convalescent COVID-19 were collected in the United States, Italy and Spain.

The germline CDR1 and CDR2 sequences are MNHEY and SMNVEV (reference sequence). The length of the CDR3 is 15 residues. V was clipped by 6 bases and J by 0 bases; unmatched bases: 6. Source study methods: Reference gene primer amplification in the assay estimated nucleated cell counts. TCRdb's copy holds only in-frame clones and misses some; the assay was immunoSEQ multiplex PCR. The DNA was the basis for D and trimming; V, J and clone size are from that table. Here the sample spans about 130,000 clones, around 73% being singletons. The chain is built from TRBV27 and TRBJ2-7; 9 bases map to TRBD1. The source material was PBMCs or T cells enriched from blood (not recorded which). This sequence originates from a woman aged 50 to 60 who had recovered from COVID-19. CDR3 bases: TGTGCCAGCAGGTCCGGGACAGGGACCTCCTACGAGCAGTACTTC. Residues: CASRSGTGTSYEQYF.